These T cell receptor beta chains were read from a single sample in a study of naive and memory T cell subsets. Via MiXCR, TCRdb re-called the UMI-ligation and nested PCR reads, giving one row per CDR3 protein. The repertoire includes 150,000 or so distinct CDR3 sequences, 17% of them detected once, and about 0.15% sits in the top ten. Sequencing used naive CD4+ T cells from blood. The receptors originated from a human donor in good health. Both conserved end residues are part of each CDR3. Fields, in order: CDR3 length, clone size, D gene, J gene, V gene, CDR3 protein, CDR3 DNA. A D gene is named only where the DNA matches it firmly. Only some rows state a clone size, as once, few, many or a class for expanded clones.

>15|NA|TRBD2|TRBJ2-7|TRBV20-1
CSARTSGSSTYEQYF
TGCAGTGCTAGAACTAGCGGGAGCTCTACCTACGAGCAGTACTTC
>13|NA|TRBD1|TRBJ2-7|TRBV10-3
CAIQGATYTEQYF
TGTGCCATTCAGGGGGCTACGTATACCGAGCAGTACTTC
>15|few|NA|TRBJ2-4|TRBV14
CASRPSGLAKNIQYF
TGTGCCAGCAGACCAAGCGGACTAGCCAAAAACATTCAGTACTTC
>16|few|NA|TRBJ1-5|TRBV29-1
CSVPDCPQRGNQPQHF
TGCAGCGTTCCCGATTGTCCCCAACGGGGCAATCAGCCCCAGCATTTT
>17|NA|TRBD1|TRBJ1-5|TRBV28
CASSHYTGGRSNQPQHF
TGTGCCAGCAGCCATTACACAGGGGGCCGTAGCAATCAGCCCCAGCATTTT
>12|NA|NA|TRBJ1-1|TRBV5-1
CASSLDRTEAFF
TGCGCCAGCAGCCTCGACAGGACTGAAGCTTTCTTT
>15|NA|NA|TRBJ2-5|TRBV19
CASSSPLRGRETQYF
TGTGCCAGTAGTTCACCCCTCCGAGGGAGGGAGACCCAGTACTTC
>15|few|TRBD1|TRBJ1-6|TRBV20-1
CSAREWTGRNSPLHF
TGCAGTGCTAGGGAATGGACAGGGCGGAATTCACCCCTCCACTTT
>20|few|NA|TRBJ2-1|TRBV19
CASSNPGEALSEYFYNEQFF
TGTGCCAGTAGTAACCCGGGGGAGGCGTTAAGTGAATATTTTTACAATGAGCAGTTCTTC
>14|few|TRBD1|TRBJ1-1|TRBV5-1
CASSRQGEGTEAFF
TGCGCCAGCAGCCGACAGGGGGAAGGCACTGAAGCTTTCTTT
>16|few|TRBD2|TRBJ2-7|TRBV5-1
CASSLGGSSGTYEQYF
TGCGCCAGCAGCTTGGGCGGGTCTAGCGGAACCTACGAGCAGTACTTC
>14|NA|NA|TRBJ2-1|TRBV7-9
CASSRGGTYNEQFF
TGTGCCAGCAGCCGTGGTGGCACCTACAATGAGCAGTTCTTC
>14|NA|TRBD1|TRBJ2-7|TRBV28
CASSSGQGTLEQYF
TGTGCCAGCAGTTCGGGACAGGGGACACTCGAGCAGTACTTC
>12|many|NA|TRBJ2-7|TRBV5-5
CASSLVFYEQYF
TGTGCCAGCAGCTTGGTGTTCTACGAGCAGTACTTC
>16|NA|TRBD1|TRBJ2-5|TRBV10-3
CAISESGTGGLETQYF
TGTGCCATCAGTGAGTCCGGGACAGGGGGCTTGGAGACCCAGTACTTC
>14|few|NA|TRBJ2-5|TRBV28
CASSSHQPQETQYF
TGTGCCAGCAGTTCCCACCAACCGCAAGAGACCCAGTACTTC
>16|NA|TRBD1|TRBJ1-4|TRBV3-1
CASSQVTGRGPEKLFF
TGTGCCAGCAGCCAAGTGACGGGCAGGGGGCCTGAAAAACTGTTTTTT
>18|few|TRBD1|TRBJ1-1|TRBV7-2
CASSLEGQGAIKNTEAFF
TGTGCCAGCAGCTTAGAAGGACAGGGGGCAATTAAGAACACTGAAGCTTTCTTT
>14|few|NA|TRBJ2-5|TRBV7-2
CASNRRGLGETQYF
TGTGCCAGCAACCGGAGGGGGCTGGGGGAGACCCAGTACTTC
>14|many|NA|TRBJ1-5|TRBV5-1
CASSLDGPGEPQHF
TGCGCCAGCAGCTTGGACGGCCCAGGGGAGCCCCAGCATTTT
>15|few|NA|TRBJ1-5|TRBV29-1
CSVAGQSGSNQPQHF
TGCAGCGTGGCAGGACAGTCTGGTAGCAATCAGCCCCAGCATTTT
>13|few|TRBD1|TRBJ1-4|TRBV19
CASSGQAWEKLFF
TGTGCCAGTAGTGGACAGGCCTGGGAAAAACTGTTTTTT
>12|few|NA|TRBJ1-4|TRBV2
CASSERHGGLFF
TGTGCCAGCAGTGAAAGACACGGCGGTCTGTTTTTT
>15|many|TRBD2|TRBJ2-5|TRBV20-1
CSATSLAGVGETQYF
TGCAGTGCTACCAGTTTAGCGGGAGTGGGGGAGACCCAGTACTTC
>14|few|NA|TRBJ1-2|TRBV30
CAWSVGAGYYGYTF
TGTGCCTGGAGCGTGGGAGCAGGCTACTATGGCTACACCTTC
>13|NA|NA|TRBJ2-5|TRBV29-1
CSVIGDLQETQYF
TGCAGCGTTATAGGAGACTTACAAGAGACCCAGTACTTC
>16|NA|TRBD1|TRBJ1-5|TRBV19
CASSASYRGRYQPQHF
TGTGCCAGTAGTGCAAGCTACAGGGGTCGTTATCAGCCCCAGCATTTT
>15|NA|NA|TRBJ1-1|TRBV28
CASSSDLELNTEAFF
TGTGCCAGCAGTTCCGATTTGGAGCTGAACACTGAAGCTTTCTTT
>13|few|NA|TRBJ2-5|TRBV10-3
CASSGTLQETQYF
TGTGCCAGCAGTGGGACACTACAAGAGACCCAGTACTTC
>13|NA|NA|TRBJ2-2|TRBV5-1
CASSLGYTGELFF
TGCGCCAGCAGCTTGGGATACACCGGGGAGCTGTTTTTT
>15|many|TRBD2|TRBJ2-3|TRBV7-9
CASSPGLASTDTQYF
TGTGCCAGCAGCCCCGGACTAGCGAGCACAGATACGCAGTATTTT
>14|many|TRBD2|TRBJ2-1|TRBV18
CASSPGTSYNEQFF
TGTGCCAGCAGTCCTGGGACTAGTTACAATGAGCAGTTCTTC
>14|NA|TRBD2|TRBJ2-6|TRBV28
CAGAGGSGANVLTF
TGTGCCGGAGCCGGGGGGTCTGGGGCCAACGTCCTGACTTTC
>14|few|NA|TRBJ2-7|TRBV18
CASSPGRTTYEQYF
TGTGCCAGCTCACCAGGGAGGACCACCTACGAGCAGTACTTC
>11|NA|NA|TRBJ2-1|TRBV30
CAWSVFHEQFF
TGTGCCTGGAGTGTATTCCATGAGCAGTTCTTC
>18|once|NA|TRBJ2-1|TRBV11-3
CASSLDRGRYSSYNEQFF
TGTGCCAGCAGCTTAGATCGAGGGAGGTACAGCTCCTACAATGAGCAGTTCTTC
>15|NA|NA|TRBJ2-1|TRBV7-9
CASSFHTGTYNEQFF
TGTGCCAGCAGCTTTCACACAGGGACCTACAATGAGCAGTTCTTC
>12|few|NA|TRBJ2-7|TRBV12-3/TRBV12-4
CASSFLAAEQYF
TGTGCCAGCAGTTTCTTAGCAGCGGAGCAGTACTTC
>13|NA|TRBD2|TRBJ2-3|TRBV12-3/TRBV12-4
CASSSGLEDTQYF
TGTGCCAGCAGTTCGGGACTAGAGGATACGCAGTATTTT
>14|few|NA|TRBJ2-7|TRBV28
CASSSQGRGYEQYF
TGTGCCAGCAGTTCTCAGGGAAGGGGCTACGAGCAGTACTTC